This TCR beta chain was sequenced for a study of T-cell memory formation after mild COVID-19. About the research overall: Clusters were largely donor specific.

In TCRdb, the 5' RACE reads were re-called with MiXCR into one record per CDR3 protein. The table lists 250,000 to 350,000 distinct CDR3 sequences, roughly 15% of them singletons. CDR3 length: 14 residues. Trimming took 7 bases from V and 4 from J; bases not matched to a gene: 9. The chain couples TRBV12-3 or TRBV12-4 to TRBJ1-2, with 7 bases aligning to TRBD1. The sequence was obtained from a man aged 18 to 30 who had mild COVID-19 (a few samples of this study predate the infection). Cell type and time point are not known. Sequenced sample: PBMCs or a T cell subset sorted from them (not recorded which). The CDR3 coding sequence is TGTGCCAGCACCCCCCGGGCAGGGGGCTATGGCTACACCTTC. It codes for CASTPRAGGYGYTF.